This T cell receptor (beta chain) is drawn from a study of beta chain features in type 1 diabetes. Study in general: Patients did not differ from healthy donors in age, gender or cell yield.

V shed 5 bases and J 2 bases; nucleotides not matched to a gene: 5. The CDR3 length is 15 residues. Per the germline V gene, CDR1 is MDHEN and CDR2 is SYDVKM. Findings of the study overall: In these data, an HLA type influence on TCRB rearrangement remained unresolved. The naive, central memory and Treg TCRB repertoires looked more alike in patients than they did in healthy donors.

TCRB transcripts that were expressed got sequenced, as all of the isolated RNA had been reverse transcribed. Using immunoSEQ multiplex PCR, the repertoire was profiled, and TCRdb retains in-frame clones only, with some absent. The sample records some 150,000 clones, less than 11% being singletons. On this clone: What it binds is not known.

This clonotype originated in a man aged 18 to 29 in good health. The sequencing input was naive CD4+ T cells from blood. The J gene is TRBJ2-7, the V gene TRBV28, with TRBD2 identical over 11 bases. The CDR3 spells CASSPTSGAPYEQYF. The CDR3 nucleotides are TGTGCCAGCAGTCCGACTAGCGGGGCCCCCTACGAGCAGTACTTC.